This T cell receptor (beta chain) was identified during a study of T-cell memory formation after mild COVID-19. Study overall: The TCR clusters were mostly specific to one donor. Study results and caveats: CD4+ bias marked clones expanding day 15 to 37, unlike balanced contracting clones.

5'RACE primed from the constant segment yielded TCR alpha and TCR beta cDNA libraries bearing sample barcodes and UMIs. TCRdb redid the calling of the 5' RACE reads with MiXCR, one entry per CDR3 protein. The table records a few hundred thousand distinct CDR3 sequences, approximately 20% of them present only once. Germline CDR1 DFQATT, CDR2 SNEGSKA (reference sequence). The CDR3 loop spans 13 amino acids. With V trimmed by 6 bases and J by 8 bases, 7 bases remained unmatched. This clonotype was detected only a few times. Its antigen is currently unknown. The sequence came from a man between 18 and 35 years old who had mild COVID-19 (a few samples of this study predate the infection). Cell type and time point are not known. Material: PBMCs or a T cell subset sorted from them (not recorded which). The rearrangement links TRBV20-1 to TRBJ1-4; 9 positions match TRBD1. This chain's CDR3 is CSAERGQGEKLFF. The CDR3 DNA reads TGCAGTGCGGAAAGGGGACAGGGAGAAAAACTGTTTTTT.